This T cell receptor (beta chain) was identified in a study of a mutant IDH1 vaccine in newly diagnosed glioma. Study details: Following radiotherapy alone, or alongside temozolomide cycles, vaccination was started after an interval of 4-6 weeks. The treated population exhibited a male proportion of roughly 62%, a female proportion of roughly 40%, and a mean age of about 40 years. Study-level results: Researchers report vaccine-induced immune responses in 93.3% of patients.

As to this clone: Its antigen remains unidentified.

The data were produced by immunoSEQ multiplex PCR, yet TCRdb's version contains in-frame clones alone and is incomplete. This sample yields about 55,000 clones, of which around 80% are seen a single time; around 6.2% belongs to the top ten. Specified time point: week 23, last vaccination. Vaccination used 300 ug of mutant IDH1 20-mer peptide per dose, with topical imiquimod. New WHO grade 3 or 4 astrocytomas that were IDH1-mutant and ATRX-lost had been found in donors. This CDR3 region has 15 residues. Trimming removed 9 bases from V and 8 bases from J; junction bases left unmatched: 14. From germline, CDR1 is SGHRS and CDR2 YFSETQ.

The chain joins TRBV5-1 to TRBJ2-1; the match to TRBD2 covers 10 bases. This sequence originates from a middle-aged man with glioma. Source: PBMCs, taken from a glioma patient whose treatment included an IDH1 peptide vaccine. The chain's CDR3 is CATRGAGGPYDEQFF. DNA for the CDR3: TGCGCCACCAGGGGAGCGGGGGGGCCCTATGATGAGCAGTTCTTC.